These T cell receptor beta chains were read from a single sample in a study of blood T cell repertoires in COVID-19. The assay was immunoSEQ multiplex PCR, and TCRdb's table has in-frame clones only and misses some. The sample consists of roughly 250,000 clones, about 80% of them appearing once. Source material: peripheral blood. The receptors come from a middle-aged man with active or convalescent COVID-19. CDR3s include the opening cysteine and the closing phenylalanine or tryptophan. A D gene is named only where the DNA matches it firmly. Size is stated for part of the rows, as once, few or many counts, or as a class when the clone is expanded.

13 few TRBJ1-5 TRBV29-1 . TGCAGCGTTAGTAGTGGAGTTGATCAGCCCCAGCATTTT CSVSSGVDQPQHF
15 . TRBJ2-3 TRBV5-1 . TGCGCCAGCAGCCCCAGGGAGGGGGGCACAGATACGCAGTATTTT CASSPREGGTDTQYF
15 . TRBJ2-7 TRBV6-6 TRBD1 TGTGCCAGCAGCTCCGGACAGGGAACACCCTACGAGCAGTACTTC CASSSGQGTPYEQYF
14 . TRBJ1-3 TRBV30 . TGTGCCTGGAGTGTCGGCGGTACTGGAAACACCATATATTTT CAWSVGGTGNTIYF
14 . TRBJ2-5 TRBV7-3 TRBD2 TGTGCCAGCAGCCCCGACCGGGACTATAAGACCCAGTACTTC CASSPDRDYKTQYF
13 . TRBJ2-5 TRBV5-4 . TGTGCCAGCAGCTTGAACAGGGCAGAGACCCAGTACTTC CASSLNRAETQYF
16 . TRBJ2-3 TRBV18 . TGTGCCAGCTCACCGCTCGCGGGGGCTTACACAGATACGCAGTATTTT CASSPLAGAYTDTQYF
14 . TRBJ2-7 TRBV4-3 TRBD1 TGCGCCAGCAGCACACGACAGGGCCCCTACGAGCAGTACTTC CASSTRQGPYEQYF
13 . TRBJ1-2 TRBV3-1/TRBV3-2 . TGTGCCAGCAGCCCCCCGGGGAACTATGGCTACACCTTC CASSPPGNYGYTF
15 . TRBJ2-1 TRBV19 TRBD2 TGTGCCAGTAAGCTGGGGGCTAGCGGGGGCAATGAGCAGTTCTTC CASKLGASGGNEQFF
18 . TRBJ2-6 TRBV3-1/TRBV3-2 TRBD1 TGTGCCAGCAGCCAACATCCGGGACAGAGCTCTGGGGCCAACGTCCTGACTTTC CASSQHPGQSSGANVLTF
15 . TRBJ2-7 TRBV19 TRBD2 TGTGCCAGTAGTATACGAGCGGGGGGAAGATACGAGCAGTACTTC CASSIRAGGRYEQYF
13 . TRBJ1-2 TRBV7-9 TRBD1 TGTGCCAGCAGCGACAGGGGCGTCTATGGCTACACCTTC CASSDRGVYGYTF
13 . TRBJ1-1 TRBV3-1/TRBV3-2 . TGTGCCAGCAGCCTAGAGGGGAGGTCTGAAGCTTTCTTT CASSLEGRSEAFF
15 once TRBJ2-7 TRBV5-4 . TGTGCCAGCAGCTCCCCTGGGGGCCTTGGGATGGAGCAGTACTTC CASSSPGGLGMEQYF
14 . TRBJ1-3 TRBV30 . TGTGCCTGGAGTGTACGAGGCTCTGGAAACACCATATATTTT CAWSVRGSGNTIYF
15 . TRBJ2-7 TRBV30 . TGTGCCTGGGGCCCCAGACAGAAACTCTCCTACGAGCAGTACTTC CAWGPRQKLSYEQYF
14 once TRBJ1-6 TRBV6-5 TRBD1 TGTGCCAGCAGTCGACAGGGGGCGGATTCACCCCTCCACTTT CASSRQGADSPLHF
16 . TRBJ2-7 TRBV15 TRBD2 TGTGCCACCAGCAGAGATTGGCTAGCGGGGTCCTACGAGCAGTACTTC CATSRDWLAGSYEQYF
13 . TRBJ2-1 TRBV30 . TGTGCCTGGAAAGGGGTAGCTTTGGGGGAGCAGTTCTTC CAWKGVALGEQFF